This TCR beta chain originates from a study of T cell changes during pregnancy in multiple sclerosis. Libraries were prepared by immunoSEQ multiplex PCR; TCRdb keeps only in-frame clonotypes and omits some of them. This table has about 69,000 clones, approximately 92% appearing once. This CDR3 comprises 15 residues. Germline loops: CDR1 SNHLY, CDR2 FYNNEI. Germline trimming cut 3 bases from V and 4 bases from J; bases unmatched to any gene: 6. The receptor was isolated from a female donor in good health, enrolled as a control in a pregnancy study. The sample in question was peripheral blood, obtained in the third trimester of pregnancy. The V gene is TRBV2, the J gene TRBJ1-3, with 7 bases that match TRBD1. In DNA form, the CDR3 reads TGTGCCAGCAGTGACAAACAGGGGAGGGGAAACACCATATATTTT. Its protein product is CASSDKQGRGNTIYF.